This T cell receptor beta chain originates from a study of blood T cell repertoires in COVID-19. Study at large: COVID-19 samples from acute and convalescent phases originated in the United States, Italy and Spain. Nucleic acid was either cDNA or gDNA, and it came from T cells, B-cell-depleted T cells, or PBMCs.

The CDR3 contains 13 residues. Source study methods: Amplification with reference gene primers provided the estimates of nucleated cell counts. Sequencing was performed with immunoSEQ multiplex PCR; in TCRdb, only in-frame clones are kept and a portion is missing. The V and J calls and clone size come from that table; D and trimming were worked out from the DNA. The sample shows about 240,000 clones, around 87% of them seen only once. V gene TRBV21-1 combines with J gene TRBJ2-5; TRBD1 reflects the table's D call only, with no check against the DNA. TRBV21-1 is reported as a pseudogene. The sample was peripheral blood. The receptor comes from a man aged 55 to 69 who had recovered from COVID-19. CDR3 protein: CASSSRFTETQYF. CDR3 in DNA: TGTGCCAGCAGCAGCAGGTTTACGGAGACCCAGTACTTC.